Below, 11 T cell receptor beta chains from the same sample are listed, as sequenced in a study of T cells in Graves' hyperthyroidism and ophthalmopathy. TCR beta CDR3 regions were amplified from RNA transcripts. The study used the HTBI primer set for a first-round RT-PCR of the TCR CDR3. TCRdb passed the multiplex PCR reads through MiXCR, listing each CDR3 protein once. The sample holds some 360,000 distinct CDR3 sequences, less than 20% seen once. The sample consisted of blood. These receptor sequences come from a woman in her 40s with Graves' ophthalmopathy.

This clonotype came up many times. This chain links TRBV15 with TRBJ1-5; no clear D gene. There are 15 residues in the CDR3. Germline CDR1 reads LNHNV; CDR2 reads YYDKDF (reference sequence). V lost 3 bases and J lost 2, with 11 bases in between. The chain's CDR3 is CATSSRIVGNQPQHF. In DNA, the CDR3 is TGTGCCACCAGCAGCAGGATCGTTGGCAATCAGCCCCAGCATTTT. The full variable domain, completed using reference TRBV15 and TRBJ1-5, is DAMVIQNPRYQVTQFGKPVTLSCSQTLNHNVMYWYQQKSSQAPKLLFHYYDKDFNNEADTPDNFQSRRPNTSFCFLDIRSPGLGDTAMYLCATSSRIVGNQPQHFGDGTRLSIL.

As for this clonotype: This clone may be a read error of a much larger clone one base away. This chain connects TRBV30 to TRBJ1-3; D is perhaps TRBD1 (5 bases). Germline CDR1 is GTSNPN and CDR2 is SVGIG (reference sequence). The CDR3 is made up of 11 amino acids. Between the trimmed V and J ends, which lost 4 bases and 8 bases, there was a span of 9 bases. The CDR3 sequence: CAWIRADTIYF. The CDR3 bases are TGTGCCTGGATCAGGGCGGACACCATATATTTT.

This clonotype was recorded once. The chain couples TRBV27 to TRBJ2-4, with TRBD2 identical over 13 bases. CDR3 length: 16 residues. Germline V lookup: CDR1 MNHEY, CDR2 SMNVEV (reference sequence). V shed 6 bases and J 9 bases; nucleotides not matched to a gene: 11. The CDR3 loop is CASSRRLAGGLVIQYF. The CDR3 nucleotides read TGTGCCAGCAGCCGCCGACTAGCGGGAGGATTGGTCATTCAGTACTTC.

The sample holds many counts of this clonotype. The chain joins TRBV20-1 to TRBJ2-7; 12 bases agree with TRBD2. CDR3 size: 16 residues. Germline V gives CDR1 DFQATT, CDR2 SNEGSKA (reference sequence). V lost 0 bases to trimming and J lost 0 bases; unmatched junction nucleotides: 3. CDR3 in DNA: TGCAGTGCTAGAGATGGGACTAGCGGGTTCTCCTACGAGCAGTACTTC. The encoded protein is CSARDGTSGFSYEQYF.

This clonotype was counted many times. This chain's CDR3 is CASSVSDGGGYGYTF. Here the CDR3 DNA reads TGTGCCAGCAGCGTTTCGGACGGGGGGGGATATGGCTACACCTTC. This sequence joins TRBV9 and TRBJ1-2; D might be TRBD1 (5 bases). This CDR3 contains 15 residues. Germline V gene data show CDR1 as SGDLS and CDR2 as YYNGEE. V was clipped by 2 bases and J by 5 bases, with 16 bases between them. Full variable domain (remainder filled in from reference TRBV9 and TRBJ1-2): DSGVTQTPKHLITATGQRVTLRCSPRSGDLSVYWYQQSLDQGLQFLIQYYNGEERAKGNILERFSAQQFPDLHSELNLSSLELGDSALYFCASSVSDGGGYGYTFGSGTRLTVV.

This clonotype was seen ten or more times. The V call is TRBV6-1, the J call TRBJ1-2; D call uncertain. In germline, CDR1 is MNHNS, CDR2 SASEGT. V lost 4 bases to trimming and J lost 6 bases, with 18 bases between them. The CDR3 has 15 residues. The CDR3 reads CASSGRELVRDGYTF. The CDR3 DNA reads TGTGCCAGCAGTGGGAGGGAGCTGGTCCGGGATGGCTACACCTTC.

This clonotype came up many times. CDR3 in amino acids: CASSLSSGTEQYF. The CDR3 DNA is TGTGCCAGCAGCTTAAGCTCAGGGACCGAGCAGTACTTC. The V call is TRBV7-9, the J call TRBJ2-7; D possibly matches TRBD1 or TRBD2 (5 bases each). This CDR3 is built from 13 residues. V was pared by 2 bases and J by 6 bases, with 11 bases between. Looked up from germline, CDR1 is SEHNR and CDR2 is FQNEAQ (reference sequence).

The J gene is TRBJ1-1, the V gene TRBV6-1, with 11 bases matching TRBD1. Germline CDR1 is MNHNS and CDR2 is SASEGT. The CDR3 runs to 15 residues. V shed 7 bases, J shed 4 bases, and the junction held 8 bases outside the gene matches. The chain's CDR3 is CASKLDRGRGTEAFF. CDR3 nucleotide sequence: TGTGCCAGCAAGCTGGACAGGGGGCGAGGCACTGAAGCTTTCTTT.

This clonotype was seen ten or more times. This chain connects TRBV6-2 or TRBV6-3 to TRBJ2-6, with 8 bases aligning to TRBD1. Germline CDR1 reads MNHEY; CDR2 reads SVGEGT. The ends lost 2 bases at V and 0 bases at J; junction bases unmatched: 15. This CDR3 comprises 21 residues. CDR3 sequence reads: CASSYGLAWGRGPSGANVLTF. CDR3 coding DNA: TGTGCCAGCAGTTACGGGCTCGCGTGGGGCAGGGGGCCCTCTGGGGCCAACGTCCTGACTTTC.

Comment on this clonotype: A much larger clone differs from this one at a single base, so this may be a read error. The V call is TRBV4-3, the J call TRBJ2-2; possibly TRBD1 or TRBD2 for D (7 bases each). CDR1 is LGHNA, CDR2 YSLEER, per germline. The CDR3 sequence is 17 residues long. The CDR3 reads CASIQPRGGGGGGELFF. The DNA for the CDR3 is TGCGCCAGCATCCAACCGAGGGGAGGGGGCGGCGGCGGGGAGCTGTTTTTT.

This clonotype was detected ten times or more. This chain joins TRBV18 and TRBJ2-2, with TRBD1 matching 8 bases. With V trimmed by 0 bases and J by 2 bases, 2 bases remained unmatched. Germline V gene sequence: CDR1 KGHSH, CDR2 LQKENI. This CDR3 is 16 amino acids long. The CDR3 protein is CASSPPGQGNTGELFF. For the CDR3, the DNA is TGTGCCAGCTCACCACCCGGACAGGGAAACACCGGGGAGCTGTTTTTT.